This TCR beta chain comes out of a study of graft-versus-host responses after intestinal transplantation. Study in general: The study gave all recipients anti-thymocyte globulin induction, then tacrolimus and steroids for 2 to 3 years. Study-level findings and limits: Individuals carrying graft-donor T cell macrochimerism showed high graft-versus-host to host-versus-graft clonal ratios in allografts. Some GvH clones were seen earlier in gut or blood, suggesting intestinal origin. Early post-transplant HvG declines tracked with peak circulating GvH clone levels.

TCRdb's copy holds only in-frame clones and misses some; the assay was immunoSEQ multiplex PCR. The sample shows about 88,000 clones, roughly 90% of them seen only once. CDR1 is KGHSH and CDR2 is LQKENI in the germline V gene. The CDR3 is made up of 16 amino acids. V was clipped by 2 bases and J by 2 bases; unmatched bases: 8. Points on this clone: The antigen is not known.

The TCR sequence derives from a human donor who was the organ donor for an intestinal transplant. The V call is TRBV18, the J call TRBJ2-7; 8 bases fit TRBD1. Here the sequenced sample was unstimulated CD4+ T cells sorted from spleen or lymph node cells, taken before transplant. The CDR3, as DNA: TGTGCCAGCTCACCAACCGGGACAGGCCACCCCTACGAGCAGTACTTC. It yields the protein CASSPTGTGHPYEQYF.